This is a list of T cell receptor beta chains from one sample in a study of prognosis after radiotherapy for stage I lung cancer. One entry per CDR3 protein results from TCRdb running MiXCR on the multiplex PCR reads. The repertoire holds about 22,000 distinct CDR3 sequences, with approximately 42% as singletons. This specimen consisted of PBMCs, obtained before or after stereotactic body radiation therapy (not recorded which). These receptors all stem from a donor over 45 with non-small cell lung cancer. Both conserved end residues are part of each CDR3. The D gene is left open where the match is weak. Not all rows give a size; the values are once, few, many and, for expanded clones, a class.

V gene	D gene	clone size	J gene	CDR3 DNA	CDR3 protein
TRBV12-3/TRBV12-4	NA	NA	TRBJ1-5	TGTGCCAGCAGCCCCTGGGCTCAGCCCCAGCATTTT	CASSPWAQPQHF
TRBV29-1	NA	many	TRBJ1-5	TGCAGCGTTGAAGATTCCCAAGGGCAGCCCCAGCATTTT	CSVEDSQGQPQHF
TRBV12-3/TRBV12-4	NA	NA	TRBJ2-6	TGTGCCAGCAGTTTTGGACCAGGGACTGGGGCCAACGTCCTGACTTTC	CASSFGPGTGANVLTF
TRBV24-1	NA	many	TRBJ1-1	TGTGCCACCAGTGATTTTGGTGGGGTGGCTTTCTTT	CATSDFGGVAFF
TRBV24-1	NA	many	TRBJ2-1	TGTGCCACCAGTGGGTCTGGCAATGAGCAGTTCTTC	CATSGSGNEQFF
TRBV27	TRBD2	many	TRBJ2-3	TGTGCCAGCAGCTGGACTAGTAGCACAGATACGCAGTATTTT	CASSWTSSTDTQYF
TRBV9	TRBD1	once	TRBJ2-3	TGTGCCTCAACCAGGGGGCTAACAGATACGCAGTATTTT	CASTRGLTDTQYF
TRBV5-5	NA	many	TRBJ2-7	TGTGCCAGCAGTTCGCAACTCCGACAGGGAGGCCACGAGCAGTACTTC	CASSSQLRQGGHEQYF
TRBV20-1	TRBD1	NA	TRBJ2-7	TGCAGTGCTAGACCTGCTGACAGGGAGCGGCTAGGGCAGTACTTC	CSARPADRERLGQYF
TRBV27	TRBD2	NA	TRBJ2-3	TGTGCCAGCAGTTTAGGACTAGCGGGTTACACAGATACGCAGTATTTT	CASSLGLAGYTDTQYF
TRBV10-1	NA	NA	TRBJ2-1	TGCGCCAGCAGTGAGTCTCAGGAGCAAAAACTCTCCTACAATGAGCAGTTCTTC	CASSESQEQKLSYNEQFF
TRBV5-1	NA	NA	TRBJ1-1	TGCGCCAGCAGCTTGGTTGGGGGCAAGAACACTGAAGCTTTCTTT	CASSLVGGKNTEAFF
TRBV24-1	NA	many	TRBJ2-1	TGTGCCACCAGTGACCCACCTTCGTGGTTCTTC	CATSDPPSWFF
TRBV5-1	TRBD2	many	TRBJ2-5	TGCGCCAGCAGCCCCTTAAGCGGGAGGGGAGAGACCCAGTACTTC	CASSPLSGRGETQYF
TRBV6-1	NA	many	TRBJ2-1	TGTGCCAGCGGGGCAAGTCGCCACAATGAGCAGTTCTTC	CASGASRHNEQFF
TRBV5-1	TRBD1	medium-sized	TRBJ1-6	TGCGCCAGCAGCTTCGGACAGGGGTATAATTCACCCCTCCACTTT	CASSFGQGYNSPLHF
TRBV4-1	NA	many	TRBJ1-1	TGCGCCAGCAGCCAAGATCTTTACAGAATGAACACTGAAGCTTTCTTT	CASSQDLYRMNTEAFF
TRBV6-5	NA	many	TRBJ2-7	TGTGCCAGCAGTTTAGGGGCCCCTACCTACGAGCAGTACTTC	CASSLGAPTYEQYF
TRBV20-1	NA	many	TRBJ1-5	TGCAGTGCTGTAGGGACGGCTAGCAATCAGCCCCAGCATTTT	CSAVGTASNQPQHF
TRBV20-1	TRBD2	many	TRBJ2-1	TGCAGTGCTTCCCAGCGGGGCCTGAGGAATGAGCAGTTCTTC	CSASQRGLRNEQFF
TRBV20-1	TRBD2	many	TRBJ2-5	TGCAGTGCTAGAGAACTAGCGGGACTCCAAGAGACCCAGTACTTC	CSARELAGLQETQYF
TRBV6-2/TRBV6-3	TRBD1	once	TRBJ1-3	TGTGCCAGCAGTTACGCGGGACAGGGCTTGGGGAACACCATATATTTT	CASSYAGQGLGNTIYF